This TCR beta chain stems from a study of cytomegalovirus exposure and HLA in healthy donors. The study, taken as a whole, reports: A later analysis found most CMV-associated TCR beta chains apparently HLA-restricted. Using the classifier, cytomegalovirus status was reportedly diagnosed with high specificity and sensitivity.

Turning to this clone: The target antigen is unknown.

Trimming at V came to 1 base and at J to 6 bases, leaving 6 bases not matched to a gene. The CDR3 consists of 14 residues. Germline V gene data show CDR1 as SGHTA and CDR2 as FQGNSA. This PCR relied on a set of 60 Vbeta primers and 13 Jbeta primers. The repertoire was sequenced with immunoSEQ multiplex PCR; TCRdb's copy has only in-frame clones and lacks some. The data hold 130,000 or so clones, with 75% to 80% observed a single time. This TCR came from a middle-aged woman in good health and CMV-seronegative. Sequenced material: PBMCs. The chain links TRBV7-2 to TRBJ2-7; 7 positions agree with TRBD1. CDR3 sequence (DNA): TGTGCCAGCAGCTTAGGACAGGGCCCCTTCGAGCAGTACTTC. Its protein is CASSLGQGPFEQYF.